A single sample is the source of the 22 T cell receptor beta chains below, sequenced in a study of blood T cells in healthy people across ages. Next came a second PCR, run for about 7 to 12 cycles, which used a sample-barcoded 5' primer along with a J-beta primer mix. Via MiXCR, TCRdb re-called the 5' RACE reads, giving one row per CDR3 protein. Of fewer than 1,200,000 distinct CDR3 sequences listed, 25% are singletons. The data were also submitted as part of a second study, on T cells of mothers and their children.

Specimen: blood. These receptors all stem from a girl aged 2 to 9 in good health.

This sequence joins TRBV27 and TRBJ2-7, with TRBD1 matching over 7 bases. V gave up 7 bases and J gave up 1 base; unmatched junction bases: 10. Germline V gives CDR1 MNHEY, CDR2 SMNVEV (reference sequence). This CDR3 has 15 residues. The CDR3 sequence is CASTPDRDLSYEQYF. In DNA form, the CDR3 reads TGTGCCAGCACCCCCGACAGGGACCTTTCCTACGAGCAGTACTTC.

V is TRBV2 and J is TRBJ2-1; D gene unclear. V lost 3 bases, J lost 12 bases, and 12 bases lay in between. The germline gives CDR1 SNHLY, CDR2 FYNNEI. This CDR3 spans 12 amino acids. Here the CDR3 reads CASSDLVNRQFF. The DNA of the CDR3 is TGTGCCAGCAGTGACCTGGTAAATAGGCAGTTCTTC.

This rearrangement joins TRBV2 to TRBJ1-1; 11 bases are shared with TRBD1. This CDR3 contains 13 residues. Germline V gene data show CDR1 as SNHLY and CDR2 as FYNNEI. The ends lost 8 bases at V and 5 bases at J; junction bases unmatched: 4. CDR3 sequence: CASGGQGGTEAFF. CDR3 DNA: TGTGCCAGCGGGGGACAGGGGGGGACTGAAGCTTTCTTT.

The chain is built from TRBV7-9 and TRBJ1-1; unclear D gene. This CDR3 comprises 15 residues. V lost 1 base, J lost 1 base, and 10 bases lay in between. Germline V gene sequence: CDR1 SEHNR, CDR2 FQNEAQ (reference sequence). The CDR3: CASSLVGQENTEAFF. The CDR3 DNA sequence: TGTGCCAGCAGCTTAGTTGGGCAGGAGAACACTGAAGCTTTCTTT.

This clonotype was counted between two and nine times. The chain recombines TRBV24-1 with TRBJ2-2, with a weak D call TRBD1 (5 bases). The V end was cut by 3 bases, the J end by 0 bases, with 7 bases between. Germline CDR1 and CDR2: KGHDR and SFDVKD. CDR3 size: 15 residues. The CDR3 protein is CATSDAGTNTGELFF. CDR3 nucleotide sequence: TGTGCCACCAGTGATGCAGGGACGAACACCGGGGAGCTGTTTTTT.

About this clonotype: At one of its ends the junction is not consistent with the germline gene, which may arise from a read error. The rearrangement uses TRBV28 and TRBJ2-5, with TRBD2 as a possible D gene (6 bases). The J call may not be correct, given that the DNA end is closer to TRBJ2-1. This CDR3 region has 15 residues. In germline, CDR1 is MDHEN, CDR2 SYDVKM. CDR3 protein: CASIPWGVSHNEQFF. The DNA of the CDR3 is TGTGCCAGCATTCCTTGGGGGGTCTCCCACAATGAGCAGTTCTTC.

The rearrangement uses TRBV12-3 or TRBV12-4 and TRBJ1-1; possibly TRBD1 for D (5 bases). Between the trimmed V and J ends, which lost 3 bases and 8 bases, there was a span of 31 bases. This CDR3 is built from 19 residues. This CDR3 is CASSFGAAELTGRTSEAFF. The CDR3 DNA reads as TGTGCCAGCAGTTTTGGGGCGGCAGAGCTAACCGGGCGCACTTCAGAAGCTTTCTTT.

This clonotype was observed a few times. The chain carries TRBV6-1 and TRBJ2-5; maybe TRBD2 (5 bases). The J call may not be correct, given that the DNA end is closer to TRBJ2-7. The CDR3 covers 11 residues. Germline CDR1 is MNHNS and CDR2 is SASEGT. The CDR3 reads CASPFGSEQYF. In DNA form, the CDR3 reads TGTGCCAGCCCTTTTGGGAGCGAGCAGTACTTC.

The genes are TRBV3-1 and TRBJ1-2; no firm D call. Germline CDR1 is LGHDT and CDR2 is YNNKEL (reference sequence). V gave up 11 bases and J gave up 6 bases, with 19 bases separating them. The CDR3 spans 13 residues. This CDR3 reads CAGPWFYVDGYTF. CDR3 DNA sequence: TGTGCCGGGCCCTGGTTTTACGTGGATGGCTACACCTTC.

The chain carries TRBV5-1 and TRBJ2-1; tentatively, D is TRBD1 (5 bases). Trimming took off 7 bases at V and 4 bases at J, with 9 bases between the two ends. The CDR3 has 12 residues. Germline V gene lookup returns CDR1 SGHRS and CDR2 YFSETQ. The CDR3 nucleotides read TGCGCCAGCCCTGACAGATACAATGAGCAGTTCTTC. It is translated as CASPDRYNEQFF.

For the CDR3, the DNA is TGCAGCGTCACCCAAGGGGGGTTGAACACTGAAGCTTTCTTT. Translating it yields CSVTQGGLNTEAFF. The chain has TRBV29-1 and TRBJ1-1, with a possible D match to TRBD1 (6 bases). Germline CDR1 reads SQVTM; CDR2 reads ANQGSEA. V was clipped by 6 bases and J by 0 bases, with 14 bases between them. This CDR3 comprises 14 residues.

This chain uses TRBV5-6 with TRBJ2-7, with unresolved D. CDR3 length: 14 residues. Germline values: CDR1 SGHDT, CDR2 YYEEEE. V lost 3 bases and J 2 bases, leaving 12 bases between the germline ends. In nucleotides, the CDR3 is TGTGCCAGCAGCTACCGACACCTACCCTACGAGCAGTACTTC. Protein: CASSYRHLPYEQYF. Full variable domain (rest looked up from reference TRBV5-6 and TRBJ2-7): DAGVTQSPTHLIKTRGQQVTLRCSPKSGHDTVSWYQQALGQGPQFIFQYYEEEERQRGNFPDRFSGHQFPNYSSELNVNALLLGDSALYLCASSYRHLPYEQYFGPGTRLTVT.

This clonotype was detected only a few times. The V call is TRBV6-5, the J call TRBJ2-5; no definite D call. TRBJ2-7 matches the DNA end more closely, so the J call is doubtful. This CDR3 is built from 11 residues. CDR1 is MNHEY, CDR2 SVGAGI, per germline. The CDR3 DNA reads as TGTGCCAGCAGTTATTTGTCCGAGCAGTACTTC. It encodes CASSYLSEQYF.

CDR3: CATKPRTGTGGYTF. CDR3 nucleotides: TGTGCCACCAAACCGAGAACCGGAACGGGAGGCTACACCTTC. This chain uses TRBV6-5 with TRBJ1-2; D is unclear. V dropped 10 bases and J dropped 8 bases, with 23 bases sitting between them. This CDR3 has 14 amino acids. Germline V gene sequence: CDR1 MNHEY, CDR2 SVGAGI.

In this sample, this clonotype turned up a few times. V is TRBV28 and J is TRBJ2-7; 10 bases line up with TRBD1. Germline CDR1 is MDHEN and CDR2 is SYDVKM. CDR3 length: 16 amino acids. With V trimmed by 4 bases and J by 1 base, 7 bases remained unmatched. CDR3 nucleotide sequence: TGTGCCAGCAGTTCCCCCGGGACAGGGGCATCCTACGAGCAGTACTTC. As protein: CASSSPGTGASYEQYF.

This clonotype has only a few counts. The chain recombines TRBV29-1 with TRBJ2-5; D uncertain. The ends were cut back, 4 bases at V and 1 base at J, with 16 bases in the middle. CDR3 size: 15 residues. CDR1 and CDR2 from the germline V gene are SQVTM and ANQGSEA. CDR3 region: CSVGWWERLQETQYF. CDR3 sequence (DNA): TGCAGCGTTGGTTGGTGGGAACGGCTCCAAGAGACCCAGTACTTC. Full variable domain (rest looked up from reference TRBV29-1 and TRBJ2-5): SAVISQKPSRDICQRGTSLTIQCQVDSQVTMMFWYRQQPGQSLTLIATANQGSEATYESGFVIDKFPISRPNLTFSTLTVSNMSPEDSSIYLCSVGWWERLQETQYFGPGTRLLVL.

J is TRBJ1-1 and V is TRBV19; no firm D call. Between the trimmed V and J ends, which lost 8 bases and 0 bases, there was a span of 10 bases. The CDR3 is 13 residues long. The germline gives CDR1 LNHDA, CDR2 SQIVND (reference sequence). Written as DNA, the CDR3 is TGTGCCAGTGTTACGATCATGAACACTGAAGCTTTCTTT. Its translation: CASVTIMNTEAFF.

This clonotype was detected a few times. V gene TRBV3-1 combines with J gene TRBJ2-1; 7 bases align to TRBD2. The germline gives CDR1 LGHDT, CDR2 YNNKEL (reference sequence). The length of the CDR3 is 16 residues. The J segment lost 0 bases and the V segment lost 0 bases, leaving 2 bases of the junction unmatched. The CDR3 loop reads CASSQDWGGSYNEQFF. In DNA, the CDR3 is TGTGCCAGCAGCCAAGATTGGGGGGGCTCCTACAATGAGCAGTTCTTC.

This clonotype was seen only a few times. V usage is TRBV29-1 and J usage is TRBJ2-5; the match to TRBD1 covers 9 bases. The J call may be faulty, since TRBJ2-7 better matches the DNA end. The CDR3 loop spans 15 amino acids. Germline lookup yields CDR1 SQVTM and CDR2 ANQGSEA. The CDR3 region has the DNA TGCAGCGTCGTACAAGACAGGGGGTTAGCCTACGAGCAGTACTTC. Translation: CSVVQDRGLAYEQYF.

The rearrangement links TRBV5-1 to TRBJ2-7; D may be TRBD1 (5 bases). CDR3 size: 15 residues. CDR1 is SGHRS and CDR2 is YFSETQ in the germline V gene. V lost 2 bases and J 3 bases, leaving 15 bases between the germline ends. The chain's CDR3 is CASSLDGEGVYEQYF. Here the CDR3 DNA reads TGCGCCAGCAGCTTAGACGGTGAAGGGGTCTACGAGCAGTACTTC.

This clonotype was seen a few times. An end of the junction does not agree with germline; a read error may underlie this. J is TRBJ1-1 and V is TRBV29-1, with D maybe TRBD1 (5 bases). CDR1 SQVTM and CDR2 ANQGSEA come from the germline V gene. The CDR3 has 13 amino acids. The CDR3 DNA sequence: TGCAGCGCTCCTGGGACGTTGAACGCTGAAGCTTTCTTT. Translating gives CSAPGTLNAEAFF.

A single count supports this clonotype. The chain carries TRBV20-1 and TRBJ1-3; D uncertain. The V gene lost 3 bases and the J gene lost 9 bases, with 15 bases spanning the gap. Germline V gives CDR1 DFQATT, CDR2 SNEGSKA (reference sequence). The CDR3 is 13 residues long. CDR3 nucleotides: TGCAGTGCTAGGGGAGTTAAGAGTGGCACCATATATTTT. Residues: CSARGVKSGTIYF.